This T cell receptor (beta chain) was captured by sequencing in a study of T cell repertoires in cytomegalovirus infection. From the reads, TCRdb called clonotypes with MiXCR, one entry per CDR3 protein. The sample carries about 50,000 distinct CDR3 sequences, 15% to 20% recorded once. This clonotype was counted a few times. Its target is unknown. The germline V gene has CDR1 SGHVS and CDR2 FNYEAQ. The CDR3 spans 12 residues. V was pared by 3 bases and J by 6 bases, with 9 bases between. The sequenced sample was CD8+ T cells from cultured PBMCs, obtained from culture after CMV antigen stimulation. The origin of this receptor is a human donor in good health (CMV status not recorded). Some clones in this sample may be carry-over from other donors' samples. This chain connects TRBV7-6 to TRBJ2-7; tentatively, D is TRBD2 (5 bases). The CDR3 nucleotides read TGTGCCAGCAGCTTTGGAGGTGTCGAGCAGTACTTC. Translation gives CASSFGGVEQYF.